This record looks at one T cell receptor beta chain sequence and its context. Its antigen is unknown. This entry is derived from a study of cytomegalovirus exposure and HLA in healthy donors. Study-level information: About 84% of roughly 430 genotyped donors fell in the Caucasian-associated ancestry cluster. Whole-study findings and limits: As a later analysis revealed, the rate of TCR association differed by HLA locus, with DRB1 most and HLA-C fewest. Many donors carried some public TCRs, although rarity characterized most TCR sequences.

PCR amplification relied on 60 Vbeta primers (plus 13 Jbeta primers). The assay was immunoSEQ multiplex PCR, and TCRdb's table has in-frame clones only and misses some. The data hold 150,000 or so clones, with roughly 79% observed a single time. The sequencing sample was made of PBMCs. The clonotype originates from a woman aged 18-30 years in good health and CMV-seropositive.

Written as DNA, the CDR3 is TGTGCCTGGACCCACAATTACGAGCAGTACTTC. The encoded protein is CAWTHNYEQYF. This chain links TRBV30 with TRBJ2-7; D remains unclear. This CDR3 is built from 11 residues. CDR1 and CDR2 from the germline V gene are GTSNPN and SVGIG (reference sequence). Deletions cut 4 bases from V and 4 bases from J, with 8 bases between.